The rows below give T cell receptor beta chains drawn from one sample of a study of tumor-infiltrating lymphocytes in localized non-small cell lung cancer. Here immunoSEQ multiplex PCR was the method, and the copy in TCRdb shows in-frame clones only, minus some. The sample records around 8,000 clones, about 64% being singletons. The source material was uninvolved lung tissue not adjacent to the tumor. Receptors originate from a human donor with non-small cell lung cancer. The CDR3 runs from the conserved cysteine through the conserved F or W. The D gene is left open where the match is weak. Size is stated for part of the rows, as once, few or many counts, or as a class when the clone is expanded.

>TRBJ1-1|NA|NA|TRBV6-5
TGTGCCAGCAGTACGGGACTGATGAACACTGAAGCTTTCTTT
CASSTGLMNTEAFF
>TRBJ1-6|NA|NA|TRBV30
TGTGCCTGGAGTCCTGGTCTAAATTCACCCCTCCACTTT
CAWSPGLNSPLHF
>TRBJ1-2|NA|NA|TRBV5-1
TGCGCCAGCAGCCTCAGCCCCGGGACGGGATATGGCTACACCTTC
CASSLSPGTGYGYTF
>TRBJ1-1|NA|TRBD1|TRBV6-1
TGTGCCAGCAACCCCGGGACAGTGAACACTGAAGCTTTCTTT
CASNPGTVNTEAFF
>TRBJ2-3|once|TRBD2|TRBV30
TGTGCCTGGCGACGAGCGGGGGACACAGATACGCAGTATTTT
CAWRRAGDTDTQYF
>TRBJ1-2|NA|NA|TRBV7-6
TGTGCCAGCAGCTTGCAAGGGGACCTGAACTATGGCTACACCTTC
CASSLQGDLNYGYTF
>TRBJ2-6|NA|TRBD2|TRBV6-5
TGTGCCTCGGGGGGTACTGGGGCCAACGTCCTGACTTTC
CASGGTGANVLTF
>TRBJ2-5|NA|NA|TRBV25-1
TGTGCCAGCAGTACCCAGGGGCAAAGGGGGGAGACCCAGTACTTC
CASSTQGQRGETQYF
>TRBJ1-2|NA|NA|TRBV2
TGTGCCAGCAGGCAGGTAGTTAACTATGGCTACACCTTC
CASRQVVNYGYTF
>TRBJ1-2|NA|TRBD1|TRBV5-1
TGCGCCAGCAGCTCCAGACAGGGAACTAACTATGGCTACACCTTC
CASSSRQGTNYGYTF
>TRBJ2-3|few|NA|TRBV20-1
TGCAGTGCTTCTCTTAGTGAAACGCAGTATTTT
CSASLSETQYF
>TRBJ2-7|few|TRBD1|TRBV5-1
TGCGCCAGCAGCGCGGGACAGGGGGACGAGCAGTACTTC
CASSAGQGDEQYF
>TRBJ1-6|NA|TRBD1|TRBV5-1
TGCGCCAGCAGCTCCGACAGGGGGGCTTATAATTCACCCCTCCACTTT
CASSSDRGAYNSPLHF
>TRBJ2-5|NA|NA|TRBV6-4
TGTGCCAGCAGTGACAAGTTAGGCCGGGAGACCCAGTACTTC
CASSDKLGRETQYF
>TRBJ2-5|NA|NA|TRBV6-5
TGTGCCAGCACAAGGGTGGGGGGCCAAGAGACCCAGTACTTC
CASTRVGGQETQYF
>TRBJ2-2|few|NA|TRBV5-1
TGCGCCAGCAGCTTCGGGCAACCCGGGGAGCTGTTTTTT
CASSFGQPGELFF
>TRBJ2-7|medium-sized|NA|TRBV4-1
TGCGCCAGCAGCCAAGGATCCGGGTTCTCCTACGAGCAGTACTTC
CASSQGSGFSYEQYF
>TRBJ1-6|NA|NA|TRBV15
TGTGCCACCAGCAGGGACAGTGACAATTCACCCCTCCACTTT
CATSRDSDNSPLHF
>TRBJ1-6|few|TRBD1|TRBV27
TGTGCCAGCAGGCACAGGGGTTCCTATAATTCACCCCTCCACTTT
CASRHRGSYNSPLHF
>TRBJ2-7|NA|TRBD2|TRBV6-5
TGTGCCAGTAGGACTAGGACGTCCTACGAGCAGTACTTC
CASRTRTSYEQYF
>TRBJ1-4|NA|TRBD1|TRBV30
TGTGCCTGGAGGTCCCAGGGGGCAGGGGAAAAACTGTTTTTT
CAWRSQGAGEKLFF
>TRBJ2-3|NA|NA|TRBV7-2
TGTGCCAGCAGCTTAGCGCACGGACTCTACGGCACAGATACGCAGTATTTT
CASSLAHGLYGTDTQYF
>TRBJ1-2|NA|TRBD1|TRBV28
TGTGCCAGCAGTTCCGGGACAGGGGATTATGGCTACACCTTC
CASSSGTGDYGYTF
>TRBJ1-5|NA|TRBD1|TRBV10-3
TGTGCCATCGGGCCAACTGGGACAGGAAATCAGCCCCAGCATTTT
CAIGPTGTGNQPQHF
>TRBJ2-2|few|NA|TRBV7-2
TGTGCCAGCAGCTTAGCGCGGACCGGGGAGCTGTTTTTT
CASSLARTGELFF
>TRBJ2-5|few|TRBD1|TRBV5-1
TGCGCCAGCAGCTCCGACAGGGTAGGGCAAGAGACCCAGTACTTC
CASSSDRVGQETQYF
>TRBJ2-7|NA|NA|TRBV4-1
TGCGCCAGCAGCCACGGTCGGGGGTTATCCTACGAGCAGTACTTC
CASSHGRGLSYEQYF
>TRBJ1-6|NA|NA|TRBV4-2
TGTGCCAGCAGCCAAGTCGGGACAAGTAATTCACCCCTCCACTTT
CASSQVGTSNSPLHF